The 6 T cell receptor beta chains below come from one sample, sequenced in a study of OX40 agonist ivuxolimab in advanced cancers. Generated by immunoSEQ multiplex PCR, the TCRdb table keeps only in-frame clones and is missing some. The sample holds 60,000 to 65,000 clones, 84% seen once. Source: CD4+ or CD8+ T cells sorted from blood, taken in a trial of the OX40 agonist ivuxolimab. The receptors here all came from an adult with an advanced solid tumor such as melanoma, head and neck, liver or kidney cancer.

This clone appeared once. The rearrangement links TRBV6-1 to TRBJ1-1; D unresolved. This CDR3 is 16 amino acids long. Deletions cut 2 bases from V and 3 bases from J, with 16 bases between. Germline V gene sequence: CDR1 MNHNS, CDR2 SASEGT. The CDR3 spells CASSEIFRLVDTEAFF. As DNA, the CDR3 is TGTGCCAGCAGTGAAATCTTTCGATTGGTGGACACTGAAGCTTTCTTT.

DNA of the CDR3: TGTGCCAGCAGTGGTCCGATAGTCTCCTACGAGCAGTACTTC. It encodes CASSGPIVSYEQYF. The V call is TRBV25-1, the J call TRBJ2-7, with unresolved D. V lost 4 bases, J lost 0 bases, and 10 bases lay in between. Germline CDR1 MGHDK, CDR2 SYGVNS. The CDR3 has 14 amino acids.

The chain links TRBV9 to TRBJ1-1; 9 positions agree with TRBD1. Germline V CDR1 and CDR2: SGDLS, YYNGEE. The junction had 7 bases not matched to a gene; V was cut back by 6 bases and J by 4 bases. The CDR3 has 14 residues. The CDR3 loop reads CASTPRTGATEAFF. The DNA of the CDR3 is TGTGCCAGCACCCCTAGGACAGGGGCCACTGAAGCTTTCTTT. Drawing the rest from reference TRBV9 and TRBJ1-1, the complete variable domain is DSGVTQTPKHLITATGQRVTLRCSPRSGDLSVYWYQQSLDQGLQFLIQYYNGEERAKGNILERFSAQQFPDLHSELNLSSLELGDSALYFCASTPRTGATEAFFGQGTRLTVV.

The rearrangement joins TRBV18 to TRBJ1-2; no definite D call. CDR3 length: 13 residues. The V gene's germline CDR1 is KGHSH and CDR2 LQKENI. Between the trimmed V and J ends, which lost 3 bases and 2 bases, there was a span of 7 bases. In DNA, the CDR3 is TGTGCCAGCTCACCCCAGGAGAACTATGGCTACACCTTC. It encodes CASSPQENYGYTF.

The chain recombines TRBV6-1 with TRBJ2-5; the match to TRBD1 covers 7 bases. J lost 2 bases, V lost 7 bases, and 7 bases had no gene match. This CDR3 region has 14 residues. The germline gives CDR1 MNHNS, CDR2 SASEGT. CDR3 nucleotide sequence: TGTGCCAGCAATGAGGGACAGCCTCAAGAGACCCAGTACTTC. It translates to CASNEGQPQETQYF.

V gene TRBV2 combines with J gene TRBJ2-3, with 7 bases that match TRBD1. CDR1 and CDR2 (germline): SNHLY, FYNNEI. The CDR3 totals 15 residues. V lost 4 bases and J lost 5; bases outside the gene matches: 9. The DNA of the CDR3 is TGTGCCAGCAGTGCCCGCGACAGGGTCCAAGATACGCAGTATTTT. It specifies CASSARDRVQDTQYF. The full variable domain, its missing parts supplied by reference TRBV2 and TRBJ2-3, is EPEVTQTPSHQVTQMGQEVILRCVPISNHLYFYWYRQILGQKVEFLVSFYNNEISEKSEIFDDQFSVERPDGSNFTLKIRSTKLEDSAMYFCASSARDRVQDTQYFGPGTRLTVL.